This TCR beta chain is from a study of T-cell memory formation after mild COVID-19. TCRdb fed the 5' RACE reads into MiXCR, producing one record per CDR3 protein. The table records about 340,000 distinct CDR3 sequences, approximately 15% of them present only once. The material sequenced was PBMCs or a T cell subset sorted from them (not recorded which). The TCR was taken from a man younger than 35 who had mild COVID-19 (a few samples of this study predate the infection). Cell type and time point are not known.

The CDR3 loop reads CASAPGTGPSPLHF. The CDR3 coding sequence is TGTGCCAGCGCCCCCGGGACAGGTCCTTCACCCCTCCACTTT. The genes are TRBV18 and TRBJ1-6; 8 nucleotides align to TRBD1. CDR3 size: 14 residues. V lost 8 bases and J lost 9; bases outside the gene matches: 9. CDR1 KGHSH and CDR2 LQKENI come from the germline V gene.